Listed here are 32 T cell receptor beta chains from one sample, sequenced in a study of T cell changes during pregnancy in multiple sclerosis. TCRdb's table, derived via immunoSEQ multiplex PCR, lists solely in-frame clones and lacks some. The data hold around 130,000 clones, with roughly 92% observed a single time. The input for sequencing was peripheral blood, taken before pregnancy. These receptors were taken from a female donor with multiple sclerosis, enrolled in a pregnancy study.

The V gene is TRBV10-1, the J gene TRBJ2-3; 14 bases are a match to TRBD2. J was trimmed by 1 base and V by 5 bases; bases with no gene match: 8. Germline V CDR1 and CDR2: WNHNN, SYGVQD (reference sequence). This CDR3 contains 18 residues. As DNA, the CDR3 is TGCGCCAGCAGTTTGACTAGCGGGAGGGCCGGTGGCACAGATACGCAGTATTTT. This codes for CASSLTSGRAGGTDTQYF.

J is TRBJ1-1 and V is TRBV7-6, with D tentatively TRBD1 (6 bases). The germline gives CDR1 SGHVS, CDR2 FNYEAQ. CDR3 length: 13 amino acids. Trimming stripped 4 bases from V and 0 bases from J, with 6 bases between. Written as DNA, the CDR3 is TGTGCCAGCAGCTGGGGGCTGAACACTGAAGCTTTCTTT. This translates into CASSWGLNTEAFF. The full variable domain, rest sourced from reference TRBV7-6 and TRBJ1-1, is GAGVSQSPRYKVTKRGQDVALRCDPISGHVSLYWYRQALGQGPEFLTYFNYEAQQDKSGLPNDRFSAERPEGSISTLTIQRTEQRDSAMYRCASSWGLNTEAFFGQGTRLTVV.

The V and J genes are TRBV4-2 and TRBJ2-1; a possible D gene is TRBD2 (5 bases). In germline, CDR1 is LGHNA, CDR2 YNFKEQ. V was trimmed by 6 bases and J by 6 bases, leaving 18 bases between them. This CDR3 contains 15 residues. As DNA, the CDR3 is TGTGCCAGCAGTCTTCGGACTGAAGATCCCAATGAGCAGTTCTTC. Its translation is CASSLRTEDPNEQFF.

The CDR3 region has the DNA TGTGCCAGCTCACCACCTTGGGGAGGCTACGAGCAGTACTTC. Translated: CASSPPWGGYEQYF. The chain combines TRBV18 with TRBJ2-7, with D perhaps matching TRBD2 (6 bases). Per germline, CDR1 KGHSH and CDR2 LQKENI. Trimming removed 0 bases at V and 3 bases at J, with 9 bases between. The CDR3 extends over 14 amino acids.

V gene TRBV10-3 combines with J gene TRBJ2-5; 7 bases line up with TRBD1. The ends lost 0 bases at V and 4 bases at J; junction bases unmatched: 5. Germline assignment: CDR1 ENHRY and CDR2 SYGVKD. The CDR3 loop spans 15 amino acids. The CDR3, as DNA: TGTGCCATCAGTGAGTCGAGGTCAGGGGGAGAGACCCAGTACTTC. It yields the protein CAISESRSGGETQYF.

CDR3 coding DNA: TGTGCCAGCAGCAAGCTGGGACTAGCGGATTTAGAGACCCAGTACTTC. Residues: CASSKLGLADLETQYF. The chain recombines TRBV21-1 with TRBJ2-5; the D segment call TRBD2 is taken from the table without a DNA check. TRBV21-1 is reported as a pseudogene. This CDR3 comprises 16 residues.

This clone was detected once. V and J are TRBV7-3 and TRBJ2-6; 10 bases are shared with TRBD1. The germline V gene has CDR1 SGHTA and CDR2 FQGTGA. The CDR3 runs 18 residues. Trimming removed 5 bases from V and 1 base from J; junction bases left unmatched: 8. Here the CDR3 reads CASSDRGTGASGANVLTF. DNA of the CDR3: TGTGCCAGCAGCGACAGGGGGACAGGGGCGTCTGGGGCCAACGTCCTGACTTTC.

This rearrangement joins TRBV11-2 to TRBJ2-1; D call uncertain. From germline, CDR1 is SGHAT and CDR2 FQNNGV. Trimming shortened V by 7 bases and J by 7 bases, and 14 bases separated the two germline ends. CDR3 length: 13 residues. The CDR3 here is CASTLSPRNEQFF. The DNA for the CDR3 is TGTGCCAGCACCCTTAGCCCTAGAAATGAGCAGTTCTTC.

This clone was counted a single time. The CDR3 sequence is CASSLALAGGPDTQYF. CDR3 DNA: TGTGCCAGCAGCTTGGCCCTAGCGGGAGGGCCAGATACGCAGTATTTT. The chain employs TRBV5-5 and TRBJ2-3, with 12 bases that match TRBD2. V trimming: 0 bases; J trimming: 4 bases; junction bases outside the gene matches: 3. The germline V gene encodes CDR1 SGHKS and CDR2 YYEKEE (reference sequence). This CDR3 has 16 residues.

This chain connects TRBV2 to TRBJ1-5; a weak D match, TRBD1 (5 bases). Germline V gene data show CDR1 as SNHLY and CDR2 as FYNNEI. Trimming left V 5 bases short and J 2 bases short, with 13 bases between. CDR3 length: 15 amino acids. CDR3 coding DNA: TGTGCCAGCAGTTTCAGGGAAAGTGGCAATCAGCCCCAGCATTTT. Its protein is CASSFRESGNQPQHF. The full variable domain, with the rest looked up from reference TRBV2 and TRBJ1-5, is EPEVTQTPSHQVTQMGQEVILRCVPISNHLYFYWYRQILGQKVEFLVSFYNNEISEKSEIFDDQFSVERPDGSNFTLKIRSTKLEDSAMYFCASSFRESGNQPQHFGDGTRLSIL.

This clone was counted a single time. The chain employs TRBV30 and TRBJ2-5; 10 nucleotides align to TRBD1. Germline V gives CDR1 GTSNPN, CDR2 SVGIG (reference sequence). CDR3 length: 15 amino acids. The V gene end was trimmed by 1 base and the J gene end by 1 base; junction bases not matched to a gene: 3. The CDR3 is CAWSEGQGPQETQYF. In DNA form, the CDR3 reads TGTGCCTGGAGTGAGGGACAGGGGCCCCAAGAGACCCAGTACTTC. The full variable domain, rest sourced from reference TRBV30 and TRBJ2-5, is SQTIHQWPATLVQPVGSPLSLECTVEGTSNPNLYWYRQAAGRGLQLLFYSVGIGQISSEVPQNLSASRPQDRQFILSSKKLLLSDSGFYLCAWSEGQGPQETQYFGPGTRLLVL.

This clone has a handful of counts. V and J are TRBV7-2 and TRBJ1-3, with D unclear. The germline V gene has CDR1 SGHTA and CDR2 FQGNSA. Trimming cost V 8 bases and J 3 bases, with 11 bases left between them. This CDR3 is built from 13 residues. This chain's CDR3 is CASGVQIGNTIYF. The CDR3 nucleotides read TGTGCCAGCGGAGTGCAGATTGGAAACACCATATATTTT.

The gene calls are TRBV4-1 and TRBJ2-5; D is unresolved. V lost 1 base to trimming and J lost 1 base, with 7 bases between them. The germline gives CDR1 MGHRA, CDR2 YSYEKL. CDR3 length: 14 amino acids. The CDR3 here is CASSQVQIQETQYF. In nucleotides, the CDR3 is TGCGCCAGCAGCCAAGTACAGATCCAAGAGACCCAGTACTTC.

The chain carries TRBV9 and TRBJ2-5, with D hard to call. V was pared by 0 bases and J by 0 bases, with 12 bases between. The CDR3 runs to 16 residues. Germline V gene lookup returns CDR1 SGDLS and CDR2 YYNGEE. This chain's CDR3 is CASSVGSGADQETQYF. The CDR3 DNA follows: TGTGCCAGCAGCGTAGGATCCGGAGCAGACCAAGAGACCCAGTACTTC.

The gene calls are TRBV7-2 and TRBJ2-1; D might be TRBD2 (6 bases). Germline V gives CDR1 SGHTA, CDR2 FQGNSA. V dropped 1 base and J dropped 8 bases, with 12 bases sitting between them. There are 14 residues in the CDR3. DNA of the CDR3: TGTGCCAGCAGCTTAGGACTAGTCGGGGATGAGCAGTTCTTC. Translation gives CASSLGLVGDEQFF.

The chain is built from TRBV7-3 and TRBJ1-6, with a possible D match to TRBD1 (5 bases). Germline CDR1 is SGHTA and CDR2 is FQGTGA. This CDR3 spans 14 amino acids. With 5 bases removed from V and 10 bases from J, the gap between germline ends came to 15 bases. The CDR3 sequence: CASSPGGWGSPLHF. CDR3 sequence (DNA): TGTGCCAGCAGCCCCGGAGGGTGGGGGTCACCCCTCCACTTT.

The V gene is TRBV27, the J gene TRBJ2-6, with TRBD1 identical over 9 bases. J gave up 0 bases and V 7 bases, and 10 bases lay outside the gene matches. The CDR3 is 18 residues long. Germline V gene sequence: CDR1 MNHEY, CDR2 SMNVEV (reference sequence). The CDR3 here is CASIPGQGTLSGANVLTF. The CDR3 bases are TGTGCCAGCATTCCGGGACAGGGAACCCTCTCTGGGGCCAACGTCCTGACTTTC.

The chain is built from TRBV5-1 and TRBJ2-5; 10 nucleotides line up with TRBD2. The CDR3 length is 14 residues. Losses at the gene ends were 4 bases for V and 5 bases for J; bases not matched to a gene: 5. The germline V gene encodes CDR1 SGHRS and CDR2 YFSETQ. CDR3: CASSPMTSGETQYF. CDR3 in DNA: TGCGCCAGCAGCCCCATGACTAGCGGGGAGACCCAGTACTTC.

The CDR3 reads CASSKGRTNEQFF. The CDR3, as DNA: TGTGCCAGCAGCAAAGGACGGACAAATGAGCAGTTCTTC. The genes are TRBV7-3 and TRBJ2-1; a possible D gene is TRBD1 (5 bases). Trimming stripped 5 bases from V and 7 bases from J, with 12 bases between. Per germline, CDR1 SGHTA and CDR2 FQGTGA. This CDR3 region has 13 residues.

The chain recombines TRBV14 with TRBJ2-2, with TRBD1 as a possible D gene (6 bases). The CDR3 covers 16 residues. Deletions cut 4 bases from V and 4 bases from J, with 16 bases between. Germline V gene data show CDR1 as SGHDN and CDR2 as FVKESK. In nucleotides, the CDR3 is TGTGCCAGCAGCCTCGGGACAACGTTATCCACCGGGGAGCTGTTTTTT. This encodes CASSLGTTLSTGELFF.

The chain couples TRBV6-1 to TRBJ2-7; unclear D gene. The germline gives CDR1 MNHNS, CDR2 SASEGT. The CDR3 sequence is 13 residues long. Trimming took 4 bases from V and 0 from J, leaving 7 bases between them. CDR3 loop: CASSVGSSYEQYF. The CDR3 DNA is TGTGCCAGCAGTGTTGGCAGCTCCTACGAGCAGTACTTC.

The chain couples TRBV28 to TRBJ2-7; the match to TRBD2 covers 8 bases. V shed 6 bases, J shed 0 bases, and the junction held 7 bases outside the gene matches. The CDR3 totals 15 residues. The germline V gene has CDR1 MDHEN and CDR2 SYDVKM. The CDR3 nucleotides are TGTGCCAGCAGGGCAGCGGGAGATGTCTCCTACGAGCAGTACTTC. It codes for CASRAAGDVSYEQYF.

The rearrangement joins TRBV6-1 to TRBJ1-1; the D is unclear. CDR1 is MNHNS and CDR2 is SASEGT in the germline V gene. This CDR3 contains 14 residues. V lost 5 bases, J lost 3 bases, and 13 bases lay in between. CDR3 residues: CASSPLLADTEAFF. In nucleotides, the CDR3 is TGTGCCAGCAGTCCTCTACTTGCGGACACTGAAGCTTTCTTT.

This clone was detected a few times. V gene TRBV7-9 combines with J gene TRBJ1-5; 8 bases line up with TRBD1. The CDR3 sequence is 12 residues long. Germline-derived CDR1 and CDR2 are SEHNR and FQNEAQ (reference sequence). The junction had 0 bases not matched to a gene; V was cut back by 5 bases and J by 6 bases. The CDR3 loop is CASSQGAQPQHF. In DNA form, the CDR3 reads TGTGCCAGCAGCCAGGGGGCTCAGCCCCAGCATTTT.

The chain is built from TRBV5-4 and TRBJ2-5; TRBD2 agrees at 10 bases. Trimming at V came to 5 bases and at J to 2 bases, leaving 6 bases not matched to a gene. CDR1 is SGHNT, CDR2 YYREEE, per germline (reference sequence). This CDR3 has 15 residues. The CDR3 DNA sequence: TGTGCCAGCAGTCCTAGGACTAGCGGACAAGAGACCCAGTACTTC. Protein product: CASSPRTSGQETQYF.

V usage is TRBV7-6 and J usage is TRBJ2-7, with D possibly being TRBD1 (6 bases). Looked up from germline, CDR1 is SGHVS and CDR2 is FNYEAQ. This CDR3 comprises 16 residues. V dropped 1 base and J dropped 3 bases, with 16 bases sitting between them. CDR3 sequence reads: CASSLGSDQGIYEQYF. CDR3 DNA sequence: TGTGCCAGCAGCTTAGGGTCGGACCAGGGGATCTACGAGCAGTACTTC.

This clone was seen more than once but under ten times. The V and J genes are TRBV7-9 and TRBJ1-6; the match to TRBD1 covers 7 bases. V dropped 4 bases and J dropped 3; count of bases not matched to a gene: 3. This CDR3 has 15 amino acids. CDR1 is SEHNR and CDR2 is FQNEAQ in the germline V gene (reference sequence). CDR3 in amino acids: CASSSWTGYNSPLHF. CDR3 DNA: TGTGCCAGCAGCTCATGGACAGGCTATAATTCACCCCTCCACTTT.

CDR3 bases: TGTGCCAGCAGTCAGACTAGCGGGGCAACCGGGGAGCTGTTTTTT. Translation: CASSQTSGATGELFF. This rearrangement joins TRBV6-4 to TRBJ2-2, with 11 bases lining up with TRBD2. This CDR3 has 15 residues. Germline lookup yields CDR1 MRHNA and CDR2 SNTAGT. V lost 5 bases to trimming and J lost 5 bases; unmatched junction nucleotides: 4.

The V gene is TRBV25-1, the J gene TRBJ1-6; D not resolved. V lost 9 bases and J lost 7, with 10 bases in between. Germline V gives CDR1 MGHDK, CDR2 SYGVNS. The CDR3 totals 12 residues. CDR3 region: CASGEGNSPLHF. CDR3 nucleotide sequence: TGTGCCAGTGGAGAGGGAAATTCACCCCTCCACTTT.

The rearrangement uses TRBV28 and TRBJ2-7, with D possibly being TRBD2 (6 bases). CDR1 and CDR2 from the germline V gene are MDHEN and SYDVKM. The CDR3 contains 14 residues. Trimming left V 6 bases short and J 4 bases short, with 16 bases between. CDR3: CASSPPGGVYEQYF. The DNA for the CDR3 is TGTGCCAGCAGCCCCCCCGGGGGAGTGTACGAGCAGTACTTC.

V is TRBV25-1 and J is TRBJ1-1; 8 positions match TRBD1. This CDR3 is 16 amino acids long. Per the germline V gene, CDR1 is MGHDK and CDR2 is SYGVNS. The J segment lost 1 base and the V segment lost 4 bases, leaving 8 bases of the junction unmatched. In DNA, the CDR3 is TGTGCCAGCAGTGGTGCAGGGGGCGCCCCGAACACTGAAGCTTTCTTT. Protein product: CASSGAGGAPNTEAFF.

The rearrangement joins TRBV30 to TRBJ1-1; no clear D. V gave up 0 bases and J gave up 10 bases, with 9 bases separating them. The CDR3 spans 11 residues. The germline gives CDR1 GTSNPN, CDR2 SVGIG (reference sequence). The CDR3 here is CAWSVEVLAFF. CDR3 sequence (DNA): TGTGCCTGGAGTGTAGAGGTACTAGCTTTCTTT.